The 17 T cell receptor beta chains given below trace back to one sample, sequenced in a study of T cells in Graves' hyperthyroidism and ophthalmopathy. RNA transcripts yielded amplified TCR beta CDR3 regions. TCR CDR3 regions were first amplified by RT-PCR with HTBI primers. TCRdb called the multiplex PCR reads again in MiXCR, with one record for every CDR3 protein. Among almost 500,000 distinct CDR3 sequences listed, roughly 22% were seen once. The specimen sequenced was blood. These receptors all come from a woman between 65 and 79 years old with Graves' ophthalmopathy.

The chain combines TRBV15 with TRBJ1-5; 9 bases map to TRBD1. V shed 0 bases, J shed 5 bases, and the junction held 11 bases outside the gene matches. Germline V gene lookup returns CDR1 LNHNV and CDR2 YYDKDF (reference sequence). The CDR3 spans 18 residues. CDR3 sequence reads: CATSRDYAGTGTDQPQHF. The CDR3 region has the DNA TGTGCCACCAGCAGAGATTACGCAGGGACAGGGACCGATCAGCCCCAGCATTTT.

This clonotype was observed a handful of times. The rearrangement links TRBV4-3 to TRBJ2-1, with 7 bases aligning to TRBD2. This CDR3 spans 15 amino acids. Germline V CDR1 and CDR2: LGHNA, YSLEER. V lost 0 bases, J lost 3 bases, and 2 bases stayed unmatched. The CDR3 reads CASSQESGNYNEQFF. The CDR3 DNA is TGCGCCAGCAGCCAAGAAAGCGGGAACTACAATGAGCAGTTCTTC.

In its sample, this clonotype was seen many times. CDR3 sequence reads: CASSSTGRNTEAFF. The CDR3 nucleotides read TGTGCCAGCAGTTCGACAGGGAGGAACACTGAAGCTTTCTTT. The chain recombines TRBV27 with TRBJ1-1; 7 bases line up with TRBD1. The ends lost 4 bases at V and 1 base at J; junction bases unmatched: 3. The CDR3 has 14 amino acids. Germline CDR1 and CDR2: MNHEY and SMNVEV (reference sequence).

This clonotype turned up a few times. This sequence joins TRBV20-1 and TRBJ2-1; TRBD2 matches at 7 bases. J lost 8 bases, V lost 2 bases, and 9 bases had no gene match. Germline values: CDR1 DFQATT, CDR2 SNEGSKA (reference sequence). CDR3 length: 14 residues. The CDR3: CSARWAAGVDEQFF. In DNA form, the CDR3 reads TGCAGTGCTAGATGGGCGGCGGGGGTCGATGAGCAGTTCTTC.

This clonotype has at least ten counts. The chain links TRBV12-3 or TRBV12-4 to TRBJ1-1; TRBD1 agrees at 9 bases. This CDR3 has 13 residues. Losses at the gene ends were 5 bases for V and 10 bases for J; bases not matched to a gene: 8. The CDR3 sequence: CASSPGQGFGAFF. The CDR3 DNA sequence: TGTGCCAGCAGTCCGGGACAGGGTTTCGGAGCTTTCTTT.

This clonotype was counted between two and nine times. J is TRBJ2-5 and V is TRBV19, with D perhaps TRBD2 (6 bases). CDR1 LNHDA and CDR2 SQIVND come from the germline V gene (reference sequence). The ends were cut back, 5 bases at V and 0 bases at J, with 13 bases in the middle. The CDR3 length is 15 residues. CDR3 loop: CASSRLGGHQETQYF. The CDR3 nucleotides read TGTGCCAGTAGTCGACTCGGAGGGCACCAAGAGACCCAGTACTTC.

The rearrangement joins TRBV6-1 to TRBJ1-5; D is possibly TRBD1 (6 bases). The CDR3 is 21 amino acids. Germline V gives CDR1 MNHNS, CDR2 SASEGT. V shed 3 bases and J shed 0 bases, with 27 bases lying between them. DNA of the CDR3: TGTGCCAGCAGTGATCAGGGGTCCTTGGGACCGACCCCCTATAGCAATCAGCCCCAGCATTTT. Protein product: CASSDQGSLGPTPYSNQPQHF.

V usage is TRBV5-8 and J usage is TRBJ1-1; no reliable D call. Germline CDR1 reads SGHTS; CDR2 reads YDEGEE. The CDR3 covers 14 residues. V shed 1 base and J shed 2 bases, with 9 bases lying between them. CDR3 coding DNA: TGTGCCAGCAGCTTGTGGGAGGTAAACACTGAAGCTTTCTTT. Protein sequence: CASSLWEVNTEAFF.

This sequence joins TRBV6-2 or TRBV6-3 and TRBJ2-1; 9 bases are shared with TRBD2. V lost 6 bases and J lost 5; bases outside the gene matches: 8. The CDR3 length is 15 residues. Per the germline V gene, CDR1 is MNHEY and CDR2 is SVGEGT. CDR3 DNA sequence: TGTGCCAGCAGGGCGAGCGGGAGGTTGGACAATGAGCAGTTCTTC. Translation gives CASRASGRLDNEQFF.

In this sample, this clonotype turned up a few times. The CDR3 sequence is CASGLGTGREKLFF. The DNA for the CDR3 is TGTGCCAGCGGGTTGGGGACAGGTCGAGAAAAACTGTTTTTT. This sequence joins TRBV6-1 and TRBJ1-4; 8 bases are a match to TRBD1. V gave up 8 bases and J gave up 8 bases; unmatched junction bases: 10. CDR3 length: 14 amino acids. CDR1 is MNHNS, CDR2 SASEGT, per germline.

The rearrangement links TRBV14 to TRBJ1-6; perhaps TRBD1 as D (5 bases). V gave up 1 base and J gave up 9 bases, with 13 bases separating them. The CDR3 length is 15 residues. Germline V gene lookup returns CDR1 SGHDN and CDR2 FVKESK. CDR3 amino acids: CASSQGGRVGSPLHF. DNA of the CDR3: TGTGCCAGCAGCCAAGGAGGCAGGGTGGGTTCACCCCTCCACTTT.

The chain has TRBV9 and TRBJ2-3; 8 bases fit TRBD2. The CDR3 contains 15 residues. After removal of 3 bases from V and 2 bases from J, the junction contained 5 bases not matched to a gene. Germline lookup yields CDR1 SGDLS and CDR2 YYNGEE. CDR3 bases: TGTGCCAGCAGCGGAGGGACTAGGTCCACAGATACGCAGTATTTT. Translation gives CASSGGTRSTDTQYF.

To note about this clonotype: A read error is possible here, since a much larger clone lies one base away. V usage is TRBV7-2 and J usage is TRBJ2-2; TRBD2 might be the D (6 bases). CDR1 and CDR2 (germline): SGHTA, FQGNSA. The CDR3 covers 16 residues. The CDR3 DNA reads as TGTGCCAGCAGCTCCACCAGCGGGCTGAACACCGGGGAGATGTTTTTT. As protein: CASSSTSGLNTGEMFF.

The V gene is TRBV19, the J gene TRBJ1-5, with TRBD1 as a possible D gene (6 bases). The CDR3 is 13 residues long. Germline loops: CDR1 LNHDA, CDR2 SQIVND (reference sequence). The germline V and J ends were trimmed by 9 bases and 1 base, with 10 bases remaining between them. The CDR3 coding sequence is TGTGCCAGCCAGGGACACAGCAATCAGCCCCAGCATTTT. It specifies CASQGHSNQPQHF.

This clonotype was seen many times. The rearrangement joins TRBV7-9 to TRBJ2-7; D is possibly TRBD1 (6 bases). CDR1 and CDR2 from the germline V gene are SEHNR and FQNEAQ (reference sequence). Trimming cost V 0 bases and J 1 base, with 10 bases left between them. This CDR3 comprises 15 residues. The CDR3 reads CASSLAGAGSYEQYF. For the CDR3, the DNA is TGTGCCAGCAGCTTAGCGGGGGCCGGATCCTACGAGCAGTACTTC.

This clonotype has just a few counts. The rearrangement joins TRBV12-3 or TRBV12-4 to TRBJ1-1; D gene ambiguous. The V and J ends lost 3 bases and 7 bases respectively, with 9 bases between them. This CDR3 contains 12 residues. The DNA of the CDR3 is TGTGCCAGCAGTTTGAATGGGATTGAAGCTTTCTTT. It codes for CASSLNGIEAFF.

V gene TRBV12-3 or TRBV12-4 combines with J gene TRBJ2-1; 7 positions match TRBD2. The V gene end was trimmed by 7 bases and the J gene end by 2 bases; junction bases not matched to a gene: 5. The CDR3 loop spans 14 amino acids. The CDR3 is CASNVLAAYNEQFF. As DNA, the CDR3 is TGTGCCAGCAATGTGCTAGCGGCCTACAATGAGCAGTTCTTC.